Listed below are T cell receptor beta chains from one sample, sequenced in a study of blood T cells in healthy people across ages. TCRdb recomputed calls from the 5' RACE reads with MiXCR, one row per CDR3 protein. The table shows about 640,000 distinct CDR3 sequences, with under 70% occurring only once. Material for sequencing was blood. These TCRs come from a man aged 55-75 years in good health. Each CDR3 is given with its conserved first and last residue.

14 | TRBV6-6 | CASSRGQNNQPQHF
11 | TRBV3-1 | CASGGVDTQYF
14 | TRBV5-1 | CASSPSGWNTEAFF
12 | TRBV2 | CASSENTPEQYF
17 | TRBV7-2 | CASSTRWGGTVENIQYF
13 | TRBV3-1 | CASSHGDGDEQYF
15 | TRBV27 | CASSRAGVAKNIQYF
13 | TRBV12-3/TRBV12-4 | CAGSGGANNEQFF
13 | TRBV10-2 | CASSLHPNQPQHF
15 | TRBV7-7 | CASSLARGGSDEQFF
19 | TRBV20-1 | CSARGPGTSGGRSSYEQYF
15 | TRBV7-2 | CASSLVTGGRYGYTF
14 | TRBV6-1 | CASSVDGYYNEQFF
13 | TRBV6-6 | CASSFAGTGELFF
17 | TRBV7-2 | CASSLGVGSAISYIQYF
15 | TRBV5-1 | CASSLTGGASYEQYF
17 | TRBV10-3 | CAISESVGTSGDNEQFF
12 | TRBV5-1 | CASSLRYETQYF
16 | TRBV6-4 | CASSDSMAGGLNEQFF
14 | TRBV29-1 | CSVGRDTGANVLTF
19 | TRBV24-1 | CATSPGGVSGAGAFNEQFF
12 | TRBV12-3/TRBV12-4 | CASSSTLGTQYF